The rows below give T cell receptor beta chains drawn from one sample of a study of T cell responses to AZD1222 COVID-19 vaccine. Repertoires were generated with immunoSEQ multiplex PCR, while TCRdb's copy carries only in-frame clones and drops some. The sample shows over 150,000 clones, around 93% of them seen only once. Sequences were derived from peripheral blood, sampled 28 days after the second AZD1222 dose. These receptors were collected from an adult who received the AZD1222 COVID-19 vaccine. Both conserved end residues are part of each CDR3. A D gene is named only where the DNA matches it firmly. Where a row states a size, it is once, few, many or the class of an expanded clone; other rows omit it.

V	J	length	D	size	CDR3	DNA
TRBV3-1/TRBV3-2	TRBJ1-1	14	.	few	CASSQGSSSNEAFF	TGTGCCAGCAGCCAAGGGTCGTCCTCTAATGAAGCTTTCTTT
TRBV27	TRBJ1-6	16	.	.	CASSLRWSSYNSPLHF	TGTGCCAGCAGTTTACGGTGGAGCTCCTATAATTCACCCCTCCACTTT
TRBV2	TRBJ1-1	15	TRBD1	.	CASSELGTGNTEAFF	TGTGCCAGCAGTGAATTAGGGACAGGGAACACTGAAGCTTTCTTT
TRBV9	TRBJ2-2	15	.	.	CASSVSSEGPGELFF	TGTGCCAGCAGCGTATCTAGCGAGGGGCCCGGGGAGCTGTTTTTT
TRBV5-1	TRBJ1-6	15	TRBD1	once	CASSLPGGRNSPLHF	TGCGCCAGCAGCTTGCCAGGGGGCCGGAATTCACCCCTCCACTTT
TRBV28	TRBJ1-5	16	TRBD1	.	CASSLNRGRGNQPQHF	TGTGCCAGCAGTTTAAACAGGGGGCGAGGCAATCAGCCCCAGCATTTT
TRBV19	TRBJ2-3	16	TRBD2	.	CASSIPGGARTDTQYF	TGTGCCAGTAGTATCCCGGGGGGGGCGCGCACAGATACGCAGTATTTT
TRBV6-2/TRBV6-3	TRBJ1-1	16	.	.	CASSVDRLAVNTEAFF	TGTGCCAGCAGCGTTGACCGCCTTGCTGTGAACACTGAAGCTTTCTTT
TRBV18	TRBJ1-4	13	.	.	CASSQGETKKLFF	TGTGCCAGCTCACAGGGGGAAACGAAAAAACTGTTTTTT
TRBV7-9	TRBJ1-5	14	.	.	CASSLGARPQPQHF	TGTGCCAGCAGCTTAGGGGCAAGACCCCAGCCCCAGCATTTT
TRBV5-4	TRBJ1-6	13	.	once	CASSSGSNSPLHF	TGTGCCAGCAGCTCTGGCAGTAATTCACCCCTCCACTTT
TRBV12-3/TRBV12-4	TRBJ1-1	11	.	.	CASSLQAEAFF	TGTGCCAGCAGTTTACAGGCTGAAGCTTTCTTT
TRBV10-3	TRBJ1-1	11	.	once	CAIKVNTEAFF	TGTGCCATCAAGGTGAACACTGAAGCTTTCTTT
TRBV29-1	TRBJ1-2	13	.	.	CSVDSREKGGYTF	TGCAGCGTGGACAGCCGGGAAAAGGGGGGCTACACCTTC
TRBV29-1	TRBJ1-2	16	.	.	CSVEKPPQGGAYGYTF	TGCAGCGTCGAAAAACCCCCCCAAGGTGGGGCCTATGGCTACACCTTC
TRBV9	TRBJ1-5	13	.	.	CASSVGSGEPQHF	TGTGCCAGCAGCGTAGGGTCCGGGGAGCCCCAGCATTTT
TRBV28	TRBJ1-6	13	.	.	CASIGAGNSPLHF	TGTGCCAGCATTGGCGCAGGGAATTCACCCCTCCACTTT
TRBV9	TRBJ2-5	15	.	.	CASSVGVQGDGTQYF	TGTGCCAGCAGCGTAGGGGTTCAGGGTGATGGGACCCAGTACTTC
TRBV18	TRBJ1-2	13	.	.	CASSPEGDYGYTF	TGTGCCAGCTCACCAGAAGGGGACTATGGCTACACCTTC
TRBV18	TRBJ1-5	15	.	.	CASSPLQGPNQPQHF	TGTGCCAGCTCACCGCTCCAGGGGCCGAATCAGCCCCAGCATTTT
TRBV15	TRBJ2-7	14	TRBD1	few	CATSRAGTGVEQYF	TGTGCCACCAGCAGAGCTGGGACAGGGGTCGAGCAGTACTTC
TRBV5-5	TRBJ1-6	19	.	.	CASSLERTWSVRDGSPLHF	TGTGCCAGCAGCTTGGAAAGGACATGGTCGGTTCGTGATGGTTCACCCCTCCACTTT
TRBV3-1/TRBV3-2	TRBJ2-1	14	.	.	CASSPRPRAQEQFF	TGTGCCAGCAGCCCCCGACCGCGGGCCCAGGAGCAGTTCTTC
TRBV19	TRBJ1-5	17	TRBD1	.	CASSPRRGTGGFQPQHF	TGTGCCAGTAGTCCCCGGAGGGGGACAGGGGGCTTTCAGCCCCAGCATTTT
TRBV2	TRBJ1-2	14	.	.	CATLGSTRAYGYTF	TGTGCCACCCTCGGCAGCACCAGGGCCTATGGCTACACCTTC
TRBV19	TRBJ1-3	13	.	once	CASWGPSGNTIYF	TGTGCCAGTTGGGGACCGAGTGGAAACACCATATATTTT
TRBV19	TRBJ1-2	13	.	.	CASSIVQNYGYTF	TGTGCCAGTAGTATAGTCCAGAACTATGGCTACACCTTC
TRBV7-2	TRBJ1-4	13	TRBD1	.	CASNQGAGEKLFF	TGTGCCAGCAACCAGGGGGCGGGTGAAAAACTGTTTTTT
TRBV16	TRBJ1-1	14	.	.	CASSHGTMNTEAFF	TGTGCCAGCAGTCACGGGACAATGAACACTGAAGCTTTCTTT
TRBV5-5	TRBJ2-7	14	.	.	CASSLGSGVREQYF	TGTGCCAGCAGCTTGGGTTCGGGGGTTCGCGAGCAGTACTTC
TRBV5-4	TRBJ2-3	17	TRBD2	.	CASSMRLAGTDTDTQYF	TGTGCCAGCAGCATGAGACTAGCGGGGACAGACACAGATACGCAGTATTTT
TRBV5-1	TRBJ2-5	13	.	.	CASSLTLEETQYF	TGCGCCAGCAGCTTGACTTTAGAAGAGACCCAGTACTTC
TRBV4-3	TRBJ1-6	14	.	.	CASSQAGGDSPLHF	TGCGCCAGCAGCCAGGCCGGGGGGGATTCACCCCTCCACTTT
TRBV7-9	TRBJ2-5	15	.	.	CASSLDSAGQETQYF	TGTGCCAGCAGCTTAGATTCCGCGGGTCAAGAGACCCAGTACTTC
TRBV27	TRBJ2-2	15	.	once	CASSLGAVNTGELFF	TGTGCCAGCAGTTTAGGGGCAGTTAACACCGGGGAGCTGTTTTTT
TRBV5-8	TRBJ1-2	14	.	.	CASSLPGLFYGYTF	TGTGCCAGCAGCTTGCCAGGGCTTTTCTATGGCTACACCTTC
TRBV9	TRBJ1-1	15	TRBD1	.	CASSAYSGGTSEAFF	TGTGCCAGCAGCGCCTATTCAGGGGGCACTTCTGAAGCTTTCTTT
TRBV5-5	TRBJ1-5	17	.	.	CASNAAGTHYSNQPQHF	TGTGCCAGCAACGCGGCAGGGACACACTATAGCAATCAGCCCCAGCATTTT
TRBV6-6	TRBJ1-2	16	TRBD1	.	CASSYSGQGISDGYTF	TGTGCCAGCAGTTACTCGGGACAGGGGATATCGGACGGCTACACCTTC
TRBV7-6	TRBJ2-1	15	.	.	CASSPPRGEGDEQFF	TGTGCCAGCAGCCCCCCCCGAGGGGAGGGGGATGAGCAGTTCTTC
TRBV12-3/TRBV12-4	TRBJ1-5	12	.	.	CASSEGLQAQHF	TGTGCCAGCAGCGAGGGGCTCCAGGCCCAGCATTTT
TRBV2	TRBJ1-3	15	.	.	CASTLTGYSGNTIYF	TGTGCCAGCACCCTGACAGGTTACTCTGGAAACACCATATATTTT
TRBV15	TRBJ2-5	15	.	.	CATSSGLEARETQYF	TGTGCCACCAGCAGTGGCTTGGAGGCTCGGGAGACCCAGTACTTC
TRBV7-3	TRBJ1-1	13	.	.	CASSLFENTEAFF	TGTGCCAGCAGCTTATTCGAGAACACTGAAGCTTTCTTT
TRBV29-1	TRBJ1-1	12	.	.	CSVEYVNTEAFF	TGCAGCGTTGAGTACGTGAACACTGAAGCTTTCTTT
TRBV4-1	TRBJ2-5	16	TRBD1	.	CASSQGLGTGQETQYF	TGCGCCAGCAGCCAAGGTCTTGGGACAGGGCAAGAGACCCAGTACTTC
TRBV19	TRBJ1-2	14	.	once	CASSNLLGNYGYTF	TGTGCCAGTAGTAACCTACTCGGAAACTATGGCTACACCTTC
TRBV6-5	TRBJ1-1	15	.	.	CASSYGKAANTEAFF	TGTGCCAGCAGTTACGGCAAAGCAGCAAACACTGAAGCTTTCTTT
TRBV6-4	TRBJ2-1	15	TRBD2	.	CASSESGGGYNEQFF	TGTGCCAGCAGTGAATCCGGGGGGGGTTACAATGAGCAGTTCTTC
TRBV6-5	TRBJ2-7	12	.	.	CASSNGGNEQYF	TGTGCCAGCAGCAATGGGGGTAACGAGCAGTACTTC
TRBV13	TRBJ1-2	15	.	.	CASSIGTPPRGGYTF	TGTGCCAGCAGCATTGGGACCCCGCCTCGCGGTGGCTACACCTTC
TRBV2	TRBJ1-1	13	.	.	CASSELEDTEAFF	TGTGCCAGCAGTGAACTGGAAGACACTGAAGCTTTCTTT